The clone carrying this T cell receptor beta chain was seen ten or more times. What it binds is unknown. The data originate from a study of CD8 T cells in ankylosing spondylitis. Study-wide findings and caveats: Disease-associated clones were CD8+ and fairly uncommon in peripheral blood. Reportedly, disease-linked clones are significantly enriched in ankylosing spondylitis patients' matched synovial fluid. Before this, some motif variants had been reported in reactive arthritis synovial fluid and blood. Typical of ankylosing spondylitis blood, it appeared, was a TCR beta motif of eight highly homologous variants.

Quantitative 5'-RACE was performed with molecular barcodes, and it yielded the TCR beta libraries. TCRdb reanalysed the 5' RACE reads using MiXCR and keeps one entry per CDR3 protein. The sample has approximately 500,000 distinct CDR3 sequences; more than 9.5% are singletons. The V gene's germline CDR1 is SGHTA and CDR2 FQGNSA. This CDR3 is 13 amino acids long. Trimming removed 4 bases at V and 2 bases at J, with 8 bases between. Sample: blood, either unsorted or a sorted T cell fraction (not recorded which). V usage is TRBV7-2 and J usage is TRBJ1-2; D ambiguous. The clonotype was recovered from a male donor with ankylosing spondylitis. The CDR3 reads CASSWTQNYGYTF. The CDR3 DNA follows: TGTGCCAGCAGCTGGACTCAGAACTATGGCTACACCTTC.